The 9 T cell receptor beta chains given below trace back to one sample, sequenced in a study of T-cell reconstitution after alpha-beta-depleted transplantation in children. Preparation of the TCRbeta library involved a method that used unique molecular identifiers. TCRdb ran MiXCR on the PCR reads and lists one entry per CDR3 protein. The sample lists roughly 400,000 distinct CDR3 sequences, around two fifths occurring once. This specimen consisted of PBMCs, obtained before TCRalphabeta/CD19-depleted stem cell transplant. These receptors were obtained from a girl aged 2 to 10 with aplastic anemia, due to receive a stem cell transplant.

The chain employs TRBV10-3 and TRBJ2-3; tentative D call: TRBD1 (7 bases). The CDR3 is 19 residues long. V was shortened by 2 bases and J by 2 bases, with 23 bases between the two germline ends. CDR1 is ENHRY, CDR2 SYGVKD, per germline. The CDR3 loop is CAISEPPGGTATYTDTQYF. The DNA of the CDR3 is TGTGCCATCAGTGAGCCCCCTGGGGGGACAGCGACCTACACAGATACGCAGTATTTT.

The chain recombines TRBV7-8 with TRBJ2-3; 12 nucleotides agree with TRBD2. This CDR3 is 16 amino acids long. V was clipped by 5 bases and J by 3 bases; unmatched bases: 6. CDR1 is SGHVS and CDR2 is FQNEAQ in the germline V gene. This chain's CDR3 is CASSLMTSGSTDTQYF. The CDR3 bases are TGTGCCAGCAGCCTGATGACTAGCGGGAGTACAGATACGCAGTATTTT.

This clonotype has more than one count but fewer than ten. The J gene is TRBJ2-2, the V gene TRBV5-1, with a weak D call TRBD2 (6 bases). Trimming cost V 5 bases and J 5 bases, with 19 bases left between them. CDR1 is SGHRS, CDR2 YFSETQ, per germline. The CDR3 sequence is 16 residues long. CDR3 residues: CASSSSTPGVTGELFF. The CDR3 DNA reads TGCGCCAGCAGTTCTTCCACGCCGGGGGTAACCGGGGAGCTGTTTTTT.

J is TRBJ2-7 and V is TRBV4-2; TRBD2 agrees at 8 bases. Germline CDR1 reads LGHNA; CDR2 reads YNFKEQ. J lost 5 bases, V lost 0 bases, and 6 bases had no gene match. The CDR3 runs 15 residues. The CDR3 sequence: CASSQDSRGGNEQYF. CDR3 DNA: TGTGCCAGCAGCCAAGATTCACGCGGGGGGAACGAGCAGTACTTC.

This chain uses TRBV7-8 with TRBJ2-2; D gene uncertain. Trimming shortened V by 2 bases and J by 4 bases, and 17 bases separated the two germline ends. From germline, CDR1 is SGHVS and CDR2 FQNEAQ. The CDR3 contains 17 residues. As DNA, the CDR3 is TGTGCCAGCAGCTTATTTGCCTTACGGACCGTCACCGGGGAGCTGTTTTTT. Protein product: CASSLFALRTVTGELFF.

The sample holds many counts of this clonotype. The chain recombines TRBV28 with TRBJ2-1, with 9 bases matching TRBD2. There are 16 residues in the CDR3. In germline, CDR1 is MDHEN, CDR2 SYDVKM. V lost 3 bases, J lost 7 bases, and 10 bases stayed unmatched. The CDR3 sequence: CASSFLRLAGPNEQFF. The CDR3 DNA follows: TGTGCCAGCAGTTTTTTGCGCCTAGCGGGGCCAAATGAGCAGTTCTTC.

This chain uses TRBV28 with TRBJ2-2; 9 nucleotides align to TRBD1. The germline V gene encodes CDR1 MDHEN and CDR2 SYDVKM. The junction had 8 bases not matched to a gene; V was cut back by 5 bases and J by 7 bases. The CDR3 covers 15 residues. CDR3 protein: CASSPQGALGGELFF. The CDR3 DNA sequence: TGTGCCAGCAGTCCACAGGGGGCGCTAGGCGGGGAGCTGTTTTTT.

This clonotype turned up a few times. CDR3 sequence reads: CASCTGTGCEQFF. CDR3 in DNA: TGTGCCAGCTGCACCGGAACCGGGTGTGAGCAGTTCTTC. The V gene is TRBV6-1, the J gene TRBJ2-1, with D hard to call. CDR3 length equals 13 residues. Germline V gene sequence: CDR1 MNHNS, CDR2 SASEGT. With 8 bases removed from V and 9 bases from J, the gap between germline ends came to 17 bases.

This clonotype appeared many times. This rearrangement joins TRBV6-2 or TRBV6-3 to TRBJ2-1; perhaps TRBD1 as D (5 bases). V shed 6 bases and J shed 6 bases, with 12 bases lying between them. The CDR3 totals 13 residues. Germline V gene lookup returns CDR1 MNHEY and CDR2 SVGEGT. The CDR3, as DNA: TGTGCCAGCAGCTCACAGGCAGGCAATGAGCAGTTCTTC. As protein: CASSSQAGNEQFF.